These T cell receptor beta chains were read from a single sample in a study of blood T cell repertoires in COVID-19. This table comes from immunoSEQ multiplex PCR, and its TCRdb copy is limited to in-frame clones, with some not included. This sample has approximately 500,000 clones, with roughly 90% found just once. Sequencing used PBMCs or T cells enriched from blood (not recorded which). These receptors all stem from a woman aged 40 to 50 who had recovered from COVID-19. Both conserved end residues are part of each CDR3. The D gene is left open where the match is weak. Size is stated for part of the rows, as once, few or many counts, or as a class when the clone is expanded.

D gene	J gene	clone size	V gene	CDR3 protein	CDR3 DNA
.	TRBJ1-1	.	TRBV4-2	CASSTSLQENTEAFF	TGTGCCAGCAGCACCTCATTACAGGAGAACACTGAAGCTTTCTTT
TRBD2	TRBJ2-1	.	TRBV7-2	CASSLGLAVRGEQFF	TGTGCCAGCAGCTTAGGCCTAGCGGTTAGGGGTGAGCAGTTCTTC
.	TRBJ2-3	once	TRBV7-2	CASSLFAESTDTQYF	TGTGCCAGCAGCTTATTCGCGGAAAGCACAGATACGCAGTATTTT
TRBD1	TRBJ1-4	.	TRBV5-1	CASSLATGTNEKLFF	TGCGCCAGCAGCCTAGCGACAGGGACTAATGAAAAACTGTTTTTT
.	TRBJ1-1	.	TRBV19	CASRRDSSWGTEAFF	TGTGCCAGTAGGCGGGACTCTAGCTGGGGGACTGAAGCTTTCTTT
.	TRBJ1-1	.	TRBV12-3/TRBV12-4	CASSLTLGTITFF	TGTGCCAGCAGTTTAACGTTGGGGACAATAACTTTCTTT
.	TRBJ1-4	.	TRBV9	CASSAGRVANEKLFF	TGTGCCAGCAGCGCCGGGAGGGTTGCTAATGAAAAACTGTTTTTT
.	TRBJ1-2	.	TRBV6-2/TRBV6-3	CASSYPALRGSGYTF	TGTGCCAGCAGTTATCCCGCCTTGAGGGGGTCTGGCTACACCTTC
.	TRBJ1-3	.	TRBV11-2	CASSGPGSSGNTIYF	TGTGCCAGCTCCGGGCCGGGGAGCTCTGGAAACACCATATATTTT
.	TRBJ2-3	.	TRBV7-8	CASSLALSGASTDTQYF	TGTGCCAGCAGCTTAGCGCTTTCAGGGGCTAGCACAGATACGCAGTATTTT
TRBD1	TRBJ1-2	.	TRBV30	CAWEIGQENYGYTF	TGTGCCTGGGAAATAGGACAGGAAAACTATGGCTACACCTTC
.	TRBJ2-5	.	TRBV2	CASNKQGRETQYF	TGTGCCAGCAACAAGCAGGGGCGAGAGACCCAGTACTTC
.	TRBJ1-5	.	TRBV30	CAWGAGDRQPQHF	TGTGCCTGGGGGGCAGGGGACCGTCAGCCCCAGCATTTT